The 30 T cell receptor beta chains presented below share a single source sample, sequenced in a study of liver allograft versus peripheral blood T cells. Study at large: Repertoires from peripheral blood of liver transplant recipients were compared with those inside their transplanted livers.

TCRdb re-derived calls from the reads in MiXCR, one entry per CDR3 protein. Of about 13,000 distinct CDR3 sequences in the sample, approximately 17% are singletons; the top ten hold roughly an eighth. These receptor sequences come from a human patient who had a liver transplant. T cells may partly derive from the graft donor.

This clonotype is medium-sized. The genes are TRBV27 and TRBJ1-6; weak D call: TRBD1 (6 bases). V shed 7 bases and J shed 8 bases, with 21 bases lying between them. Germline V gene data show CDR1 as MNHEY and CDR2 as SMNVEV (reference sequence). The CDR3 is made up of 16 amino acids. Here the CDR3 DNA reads TGTGCCAGCACAAAGACAGGAGCTCTTAATTATTCACCCCTCCACTTT. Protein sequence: CASTKTGALNYSPLHF.

As DNA, the CDR3 is TGTGCCAGCAGCTTCCGCGACAGGAACTACGAGCAGTACTTC. It encodes CASSFRDRNYEQYF. The chain links TRBV5-4 to TRBJ2-7, with a tentative D call TRBD1 (6 bases). The CDR3 is 14 residues long. Trimming pared 2 bases from V and 3 bases from J, leaving 12 bases between. Germline CDR1 reads SGHNT; CDR2 reads YYREEE (reference sequence).

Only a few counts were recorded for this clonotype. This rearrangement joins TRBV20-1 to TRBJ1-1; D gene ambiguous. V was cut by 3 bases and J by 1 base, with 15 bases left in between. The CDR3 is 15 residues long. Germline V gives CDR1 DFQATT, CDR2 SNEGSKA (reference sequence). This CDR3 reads CSASISGRRNTEAFF. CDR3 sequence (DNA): TGCAGTGCTAGTATTTCGGGCAGGAGGAACACTGAAGCTTTCTTT.

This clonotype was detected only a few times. The DNA of the CDR3 is TGTGCCAGCAGCGTAGAACTCCAAGAGACCCAGTACTTC. Protein product: CASSVELQETQYF. The chain combines TRBV9 with TRBJ2-5; D is unresolved. From germline, CDR1 is SGDLS and CDR2 YYNGEE. V lost 0 bases to trimming and J lost 1 base, with 4 bases between them. The CDR3 has 13 residues.

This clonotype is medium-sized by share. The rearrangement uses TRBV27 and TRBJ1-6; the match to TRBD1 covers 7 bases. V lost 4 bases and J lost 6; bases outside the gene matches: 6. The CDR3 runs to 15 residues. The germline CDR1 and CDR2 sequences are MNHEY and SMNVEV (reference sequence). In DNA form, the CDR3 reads TGTGCCAGCAGTTGGCAGGGGGTGGTTAATTCACCCCTCCACTTT. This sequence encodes CASSWQGVVNSPLHF.

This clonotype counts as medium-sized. CDR3 protein: CSVALGRNQPQHF. The CDR3 DNA reads as TGCAGCGTTGCCCTGGGACGAAATCAGCCCCAGCATTTT. The chain couples TRBV29-1 to TRBJ1-5, with a possible D match to TRBD1 (5 bases). V dropped 4 bases and J dropped 4 bases, with 11 bases sitting between them. Germline assignment: CDR1 SQVTM and CDR2 ANQGSEA. The CDR3 extends over 13 amino acids.

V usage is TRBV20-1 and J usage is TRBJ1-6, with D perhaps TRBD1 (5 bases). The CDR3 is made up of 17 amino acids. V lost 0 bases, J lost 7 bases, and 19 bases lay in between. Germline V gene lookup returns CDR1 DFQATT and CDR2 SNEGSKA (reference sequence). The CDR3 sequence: CSARDWGRGTENSPLHF. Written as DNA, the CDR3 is TGCAGTGCTAGAGATTGGGGTCGGGGGACGGAAAATTCACCCCTCCACTTT.

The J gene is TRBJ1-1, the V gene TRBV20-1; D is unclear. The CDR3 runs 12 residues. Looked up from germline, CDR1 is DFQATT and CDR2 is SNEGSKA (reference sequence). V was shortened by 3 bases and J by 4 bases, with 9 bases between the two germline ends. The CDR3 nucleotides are TGCAGTGCTAGTCTCAGGCCCACTGAAGCTTTCTTT. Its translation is CSASLRPTEAFF.

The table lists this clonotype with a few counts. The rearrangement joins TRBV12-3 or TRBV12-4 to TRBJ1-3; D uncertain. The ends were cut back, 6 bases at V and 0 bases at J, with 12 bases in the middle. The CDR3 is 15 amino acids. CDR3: CASSPRRHSGNTIYF. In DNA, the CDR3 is TGTGCCAGCAGCCCCCGGCGGCACTCTGGAAACACCATATATTTT.

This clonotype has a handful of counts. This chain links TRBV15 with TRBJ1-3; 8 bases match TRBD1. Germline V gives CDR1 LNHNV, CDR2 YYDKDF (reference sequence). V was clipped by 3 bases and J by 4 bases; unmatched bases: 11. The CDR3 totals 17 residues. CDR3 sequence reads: CATSRLNQGAGGNTIYF. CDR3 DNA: TGTGCCACCAGCAGGCTAAACCAGGGGGCCGGAGGAAACACCATATATTTT. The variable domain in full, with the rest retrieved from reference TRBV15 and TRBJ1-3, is DAMVIQNPRYQVTQFGKPVTLSCSQTLNHNVMYWYQQKSSQAPKLLFHYYDKDFNNEADTPDNFQSRRPNTSFCFLDIRSPGLGDTAMYLCATSRLNQGAGGNTIYFGEGSWLTVV.

CDR3 residues: CSARGTGGHTNEKLFF. CDR3 nucleotides: TGCAGTGCTAGAGGGACAGGGGGTCATACTAATGAAAAACTGTTTTTT. The chain joins TRBV20-1 to TRBJ1-4; 10 nucleotides agree with TRBD1. Germline V gene lookup returns CDR1 DFQATT and CDR2 SNEGSKA (reference sequence). The CDR3 extends over 16 amino acids. Trimming removed 1 base from V and 2 bases from J; junction bases left unmatched: 4.

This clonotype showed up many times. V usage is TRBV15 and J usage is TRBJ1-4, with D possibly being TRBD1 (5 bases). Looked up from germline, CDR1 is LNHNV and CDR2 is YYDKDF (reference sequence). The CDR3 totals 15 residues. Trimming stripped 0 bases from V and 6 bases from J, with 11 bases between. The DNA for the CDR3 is TGTGCCACCAGCAGAGAAAGGCAGGGCTATGAAAAACTGTTTTTT. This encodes CATSRERQGYEKLFF.

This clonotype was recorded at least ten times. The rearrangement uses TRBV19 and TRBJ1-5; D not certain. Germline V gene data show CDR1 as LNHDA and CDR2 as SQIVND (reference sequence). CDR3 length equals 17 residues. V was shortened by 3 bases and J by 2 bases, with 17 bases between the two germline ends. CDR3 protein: CASSIPRSARGNQPQHF. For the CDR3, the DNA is TGTGCCAGTAGTATCCCCAGATCCGCTCGGGGCAATCAGCCCCAGCATTTT.

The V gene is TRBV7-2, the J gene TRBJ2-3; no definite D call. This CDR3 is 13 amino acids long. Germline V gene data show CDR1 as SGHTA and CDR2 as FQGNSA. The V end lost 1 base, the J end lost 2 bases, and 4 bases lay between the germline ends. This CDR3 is CASSLEVTDTQYF. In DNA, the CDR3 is TGTGCCAGCAGCTTAGAAGTCACAGATACGCAGTATTTT.

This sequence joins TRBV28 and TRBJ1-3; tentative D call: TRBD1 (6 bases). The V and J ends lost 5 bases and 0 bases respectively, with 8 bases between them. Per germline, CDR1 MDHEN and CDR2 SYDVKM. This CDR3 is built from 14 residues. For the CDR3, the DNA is TGTGCCAGCAGTACAGGGAACTCTGGAAACACCATATATTTT. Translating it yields CASSTGNSGNTIYF. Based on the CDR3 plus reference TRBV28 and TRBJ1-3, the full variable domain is DVKVTQSSRYLVKRTGEKVFLECVQDMDHENMFWYRQDPGLGLRLIYFSYDVKMKEKGDIPEGYSVSREKKERFSLILESASTNQTSMYLCASSTGNSGNTIYFGEGSWLTVV.

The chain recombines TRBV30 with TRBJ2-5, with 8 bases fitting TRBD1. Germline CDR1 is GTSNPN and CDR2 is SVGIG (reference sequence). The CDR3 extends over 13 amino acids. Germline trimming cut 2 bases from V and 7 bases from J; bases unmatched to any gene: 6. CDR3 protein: CAWSLQGAGTQYF. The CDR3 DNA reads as TGTGCCTGGAGTCTTCAGGGGGCGGGGACCCAGTACTTC.

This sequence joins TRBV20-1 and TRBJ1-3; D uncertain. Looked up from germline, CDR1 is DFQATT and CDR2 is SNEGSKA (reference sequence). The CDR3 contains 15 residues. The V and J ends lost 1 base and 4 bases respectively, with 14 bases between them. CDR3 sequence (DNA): TGCAGTGCTAGAGCTCGAGTGAAGGAGGGAAACACCATATATTTT. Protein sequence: CSARARVKEGNTIYF.

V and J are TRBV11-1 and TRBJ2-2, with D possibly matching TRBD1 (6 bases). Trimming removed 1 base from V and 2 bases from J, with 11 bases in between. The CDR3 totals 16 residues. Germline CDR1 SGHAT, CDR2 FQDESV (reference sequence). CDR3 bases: TGTGCCAGCAGCTTAGGGCAGGGGTCAAACACCGGGGAGCTGTTTTTT. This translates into CASSLGQGSNTGELFF.

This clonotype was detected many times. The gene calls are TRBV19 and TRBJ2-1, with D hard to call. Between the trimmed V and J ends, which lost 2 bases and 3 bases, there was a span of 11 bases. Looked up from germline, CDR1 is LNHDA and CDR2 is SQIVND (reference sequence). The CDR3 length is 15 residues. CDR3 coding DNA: TGTGCCAGTAGTATAAGTCCCCACGGCTACAATGAGCAGTTCTTC. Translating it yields CASSISPHGYNEQFF.

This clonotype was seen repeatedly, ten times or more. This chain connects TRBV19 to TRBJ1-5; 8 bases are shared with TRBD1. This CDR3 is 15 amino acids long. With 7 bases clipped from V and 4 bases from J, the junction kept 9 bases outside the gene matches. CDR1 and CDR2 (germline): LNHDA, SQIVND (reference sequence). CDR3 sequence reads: CASNFRDRLNQPQHF. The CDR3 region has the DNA TGTGCCAGTAATTTTCGGGACAGGTTGAATCAGCCCCAGCATTTT.

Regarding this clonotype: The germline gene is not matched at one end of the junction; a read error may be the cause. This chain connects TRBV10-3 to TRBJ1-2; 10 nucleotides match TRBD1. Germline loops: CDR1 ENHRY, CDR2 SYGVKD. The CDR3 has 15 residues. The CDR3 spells CASSDGQGGPGGYTF. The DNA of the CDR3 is TGTGCCAGCAGTGACGGACAGGGGGGACCGGGAGGCTACACCTTC.

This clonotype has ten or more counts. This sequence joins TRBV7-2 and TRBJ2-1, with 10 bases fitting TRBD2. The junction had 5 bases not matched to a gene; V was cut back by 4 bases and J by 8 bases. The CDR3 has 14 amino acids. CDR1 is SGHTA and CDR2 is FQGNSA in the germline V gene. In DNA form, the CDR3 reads TGTGCCAGCAGCTCGGGACTAGCGTCGGATGAGCAGTTCTTC. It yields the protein CASSSGLASDEQFF.

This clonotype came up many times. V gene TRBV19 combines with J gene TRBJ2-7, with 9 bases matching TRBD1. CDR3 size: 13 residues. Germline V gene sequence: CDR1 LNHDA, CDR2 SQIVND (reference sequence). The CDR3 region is CATGKQGAGEQYF. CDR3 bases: TGTGCTACGGGGAAACAGGGGGCTGGTGAGCAGTACTTC.

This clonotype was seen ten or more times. CDR3 protein: CASRYTGEEQPQHF. The CDR3 bases are TGTGCCAGCAGGTATACAGGGGAAGAACAGCCCCAGCATTTT. The genes are TRBV6-2 or TRBV6-3 and TRBJ1-5, with 7 bases fitting TRBD1. The CDR3 has 14 amino acids. V lost 6 bases and J lost 7; bases outside the gene matches: 9. CDR1 is MNHEY and CDR2 is SVGEGT in the germline V gene.

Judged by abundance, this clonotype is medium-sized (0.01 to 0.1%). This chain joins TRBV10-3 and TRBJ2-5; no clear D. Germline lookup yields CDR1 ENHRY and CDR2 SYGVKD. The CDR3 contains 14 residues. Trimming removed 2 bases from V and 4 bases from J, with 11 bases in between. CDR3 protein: CAISEGAGSETQYF. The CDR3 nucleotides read TGTGCCATCAGTGAGGGCGCAGGTTCAGAGACCCAGTACTTC.

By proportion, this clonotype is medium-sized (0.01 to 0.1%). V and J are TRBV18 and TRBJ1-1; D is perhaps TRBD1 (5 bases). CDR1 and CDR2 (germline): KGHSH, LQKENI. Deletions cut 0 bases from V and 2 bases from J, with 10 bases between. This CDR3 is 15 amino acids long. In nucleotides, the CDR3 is TGTGCCAGCTCACCACCCGGGGCGAGTAACACTGAAGCTTTCTTT. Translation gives CASSPPGASNTEAFF. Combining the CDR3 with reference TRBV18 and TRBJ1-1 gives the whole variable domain NAGVMQNPRHLVRRRGQEARLRCSPMKGHSHVYWYRQLPEEGLKFMVYLQKENIIDESGMPKERFSAEFPKEGPSILRIQQVVRGDSAAYFCASSPPGASNTEAFFGQGTRLTVV.

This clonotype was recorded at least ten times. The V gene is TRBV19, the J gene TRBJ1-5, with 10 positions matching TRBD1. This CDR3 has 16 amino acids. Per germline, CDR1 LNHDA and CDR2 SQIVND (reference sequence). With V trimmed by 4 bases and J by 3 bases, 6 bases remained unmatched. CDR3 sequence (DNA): TGTGCCAGTAGTACCCCGGGACAGGGGTTCAATCAGCCCCAGCATTTT. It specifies CASSTPGQGFNQPQHF.

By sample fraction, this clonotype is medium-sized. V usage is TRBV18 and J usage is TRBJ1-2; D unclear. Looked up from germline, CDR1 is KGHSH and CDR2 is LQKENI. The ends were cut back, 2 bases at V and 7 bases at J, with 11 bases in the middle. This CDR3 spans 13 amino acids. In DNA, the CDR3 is TGTGCCAGCTCACCAGATGCAGATCCTGGCTACACCTTC. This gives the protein CASSPDADPGYTF.

CDR3 sequence: CSAARAPPPRETQYF. CDR3 coding DNA: TGCAGTGCTGCCAGGGCCCCCCCACCACGAGAGACCCAGTACTTC. The V and J genes are TRBV20-1 and TRBJ2-5, with D maybe TRBD1 (5 bases). The CDR3 is 15 residues long. CDR1 DFQATT and CDR2 SNEGSKA come from the germline V gene (reference sequence). The V end was cut by 5 bases, the J end by 4 bases, with 20 bases between.

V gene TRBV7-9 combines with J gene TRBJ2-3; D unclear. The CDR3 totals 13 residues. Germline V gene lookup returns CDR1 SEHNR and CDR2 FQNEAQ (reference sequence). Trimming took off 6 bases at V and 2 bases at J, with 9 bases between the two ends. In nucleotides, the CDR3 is TGTGCCAGCAGGTCGGGCCCCACAGATACGCAGTATTTT. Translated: CASRSGPTDTQYF.